This TCR beta chain came from a study of CD8 T cells in Susac syndrome. J was trimmed by 11 bases and V by 8 bases; bases with no gene match: 5. Germline V gene sequence: CDR1 MNHEY, CDR2 SVGAGI. CDR3 length equals 10 residues. TEMRA cells were enriched by FACS, and CD4+ and CD8+ T cells were negatively isolated. RNA amounts of roughly 0.45 to 1 ug underwent reverse transcription with random hexamers. In TCRdb, the immunoSEQ multiplex PCR reads were re-called with MiXCR into one record per CDR3 protein. The repertoire holds around 200,000 distinct CDR3 sequences, with approximately 95% as singletons. Material for sequencing was CD4+ T cells from PBMCs. The V and J genes are TRBV6-5 and TRBJ2-5; 7 positions agree with TRBD1. This TCR came from a human donor with multiple sclerosis. DNA of the CDR3: TGTGCCAGCGCTGGGACAGTACAGTACTTC. Amino acid sequence: CASAGTVQYF.